This passage covers 29 T cell receptor beta chains from one sample sequenced in a study of Ad26.COV2.S vaccination and SARS-CoV-2 variants. Libraries were prepared by immunoSEQ multiplex PCR; TCRdb keeps only in-frame clonotypes and omits some of them. The data show some 320,000 clones, with over 80% seen just once and roughly 2% held by the top ten. Treatment given: around 19 received Ad26.COV2.S at low or high dose, single or two shots; roughly 5 received placebo; per-sample allocation not given. Collection of samples fell on day 63 after the first vaccine or placebo injection. This specimen was peripheral blood, taken in a trial of Ad26.COV2.S vaccine versus placebo. These receptors were obtained from a person between 18 and 60 years old who received the Ad26.COV2.S COVID-19 vaccine or a placebo.

The gene calls are TRBV7-3 and TRBJ2-3, with TRBD1 as a possible D gene (6 bases). The CDR3 is made up of 14 amino acids. The germline gives CDR1 SGHTA, CDR2 FQGTGA. Trimming shortened V by 5 bases and J by 2 bases, and 11 bases separated the two germline ends. CDR3 coding DNA: TGTGCCAGCAGCATAGAGGGACACACAGATACGCAGTATTTT. Protein product: CASSIEGHTDTQYF.

The chain links TRBV19 to TRBJ2-3; D not resolved. Between the trimmed V and J ends, which lost 10 bases and 4 bases, there was a span of 6 bases. The germline gives CDR1 LNHDA, CDR2 SQIVND (reference sequence). There are 10 residues in the CDR3. The CDR3, as DNA: TGTGCCACACATGCAGATACGCAGTATTTT. Translated: CATHADTQYF.

This clone was picked up many times. The J gene is TRBJ2-2, the V gene TRBV6-5; tentative D call: TRBD2 (5 bases). Germline V gene sequence: CDR1 MNHEY, CDR2 SVGAGI. Deletions cut 7 bases from V and 6 bases from J, with 15 bases between. CDR3 length equals 14 residues. The CDR3 DNA is TGTGCCAGCAACTCCCGGACTTTCGCCGGGGAGCTGTTTTTT. Translated: CASNSRTFAGELFF.

This chain joins TRBV2 and TRBJ2-3; D is possibly TRBD2 (6 bases). The CDR3 consists of 13 residues. V shed 0 bases and J shed 6 bases, with 7 bases lying between them. Germline lookup yields CDR1 SNHLY and CDR2 FYNNEI. CDR3 residues: CASSEAGRDTQYF. DNA for the CDR3: TGTGCCAGCAGTGAAGCAGGGAGGGATACGCAGTATTTT.

The table lists this clone with a count of one. This chain links TRBV6-2 or TRBV6-3 with TRBJ1-1; D is ambiguous. The germline V gene has CDR1 MNHEY and CDR2 SVGEGT. The CDR3 consists of 14 residues. Trimming left V 3 bases short and J 1 base short, with 9 bases between. The CDR3 nucleotides are TGTGCCAGCAGTTATAAGGGTGAGAACACTGAAGCTTTCTTT. Its translation: CASSYKGENTEAFF.

A word on this clone: One junction end does not reproduce the germline sequence, and a read error may be involved. This rearrangement joins TRBV19 to TRBJ2-7; D may be TRBD1 (5 bases). Germline lookup yields CDR1 LNHDA and CDR2 SQIVND (reference sequence). The CDR3 consists of 15 residues. CDR3 DNA: TGCGCCAGTAGCTTCCTGGTGGCAGGGTCCTACGAGCAGTACTTC. Translated, it gives CASSFLVAGSYEQYF.

The V gene is TRBV4-1, the J gene TRBJ2-7, with 7 bases that match TRBD2. Germline CDR1 is MGHRA and CDR2 is YSYEKL. V shed 2 bases and J 2 bases; nucleotides not matched to a gene: 6. The length of the CDR3 is 15 residues. In DNA, the CDR3 is TGCGCCAGCAGCCAACTACCTAGCGGAACCTACGAGCAGTACTTC. Translated: CASSQLPSGTYEQYF.

This clone was seen only once. The chain links TRBV4-2 to TRBJ2-7; maybe TRBD2 (5 bases). Germline V lookup: CDR1 LGHNA, CDR2 YNFKEQ. The CDR3 spans 16 residues. With 0 bases removed from V and 0 bases from J, the gap between germline ends came to 12 bases. CDR3 sequence reads: CASSQEGSYSSYEQYF. The CDR3 coding sequence is TGTGCCAGCAGCCAAGAGGGGAGCTATAGCTCCTACGAGCAGTACTTC.

This rearrangement joins TRBV6-1 to TRBJ1-5; D is uncertain. Germline values: CDR1 MNHNS, CDR2 SASEGT. The ends were cut back, 3 bases at V and 3 bases at J, with 12 bases in the middle. CDR3 length: 15 residues. The CDR3 spells CASSDTIGPNQPQHF. The CDR3 DNA follows: TGTGCCAGCAGTGATACTATCGGGCCCAATCAGCCCCAGCATTTT.

The rearrangement links TRBV2 to TRBJ2-7; 9 bases are shared with TRBD1. Germline assignment: CDR1 SNHLY and CDR2 FYNNEI. The CDR3 is made up of 18 amino acids. With V trimmed by 1 base and J by 5 bases, 15 bases remained unmatched. The CDR3 protein is CASSEEAWSRDREHEQYF. CDR3 DNA sequence: TGTGCCAGCAGTGAAGAAGCCTGGAGTCGGGACAGGGAGCACGAGCAGTACTTC.

The CDR3 is CASSPGTVNNEKLFF. CDR3 nucleotides: TGTGCCAGCAGTCCCGGGACGGTTAATAATGAAAAACTGTTTTTT. The chain is built from TRBV6-5 and TRBJ1-4; D is perhaps TRBD1 (5 bases). Germline values: CDR1 MNHEY, CDR2 SVGAGI. The V end lost 5 bases, the J end lost 4 bases, and 14 bases lay between the germline ends. The CDR3 has 15 residues.

The chain carries TRBV23-1 and TRBJ2-4; D tentatively fits TRBD1 or TRBD2 (5 bases each). TRBV23-1 qualifies as an ORF whose function is uncertain. Trimming left V 3 bases short and J 2 bases short, with 20 bases between. The CDR3 has 18 residues. CDR3 in amino acids: CASSHSPESGATKNIQYF. The CDR3 DNA follows: TGCGCCAGCAGTCACAGTCCCGAATCCGGGGCTACCAAAAACATTCAGTACTTC.

This clone was picked up one time. This rearrangement joins TRBV11-3 to TRBJ2-7; D not resolved. V shed 5 bases and J shed 2 bases, with 7 bases lying between them. CDR3 size: 12 residues. Per the germline V gene, CDR1 is SGHNT and CDR2 is YENEEA. The CDR3 sequence is CASSRSPYEQYF. Written as DNA, the CDR3 is TGTGCCAGCAGCAGGAGCCCCTACGAGCAGTACTTC. Drawing the rest from reference TRBV11-3 and TRBJ2-7, the complete variable domain is EAGVVQSPRYKIIEKKQPVAFWCNPISGHNTLYWYLQNLGQGPELLIRYENEEAVDDSQLPKDRFSAERLKGVDSTLKIQPAELGDSAVYLCASSRSPYEQYFGPGTRLTVT.

This clone was detected only a few times. Other DNA sequences in this specimen translate into the identical CDR3. The chain has TRBV12-3 or TRBV12-4 and TRBJ2-3; D gene uncertain. The V and J ends lost 3 bases and 2 bases respectively, with 3 bases between them. There are 12 residues in the CDR3. The DNA for the CDR3 is TGTGCCAGCAGTTTGTACACAGATACGCAGTATTTT. It translates to CASSLYTDTQYF.

This clone was recorded a few times. This chain uses TRBV4-1 with TRBJ2-2; 8 nucleotides align to TRBD2. This CDR3 is built from 16 residues. Germline CDR1 MGHRA, CDR2 YSYEKL. The trim removed 3 bases at V and 0 bases at J, leaving 3 bases unmatched. The CDR3, as DNA: TGCGCCAGCAGCCATCCGGGACTAGCGAACACCGGGGAGCTGTTTTTT. As protein: CASSHPGLANTGELFF.

This chain links TRBV6-5 with TRBJ1-2, with 8 bases lining up with TRBD1. The V gene's germline CDR1 is MNHEY and CDR2 SVGAGI. V shed 2 bases, J shed 8 bases, and the junction held 7 bases outside the gene matches. This CDR3 is 14 amino acids long. CDR3 residues: CASSYMDRETGYTF. In DNA form, the CDR3 reads TGTGCCAGCAGTTACATGGACAGGGAAACAGGCTACACCTTC.

The rearrangement joins TRBV27 to TRBJ2-5; 9 bases fit TRBD1. Germline V gene sequence: CDR1 MNHEY, CDR2 SMNVEV (reference sequence). V lost 5 bases to trimming and J lost 4 bases; unmatched junction nucleotides: 5. The CDR3 runs to 14 residues. The CDR3 region has the DNA TGTGCCAGCAGTCAACTGACAGGGGGAGAGACCCAGTACTTC. It is translated as CASSQLTGGETQYF.

CDR3 protein: CASSRGTGLNTEAFF. CDR3 in DNA: TGTGCCAGCAGCCGCGGGACAGGACTGAACACTGAAGCTTTCTTT. The chain is built from TRBV7-6 and TRBJ1-1, with TRBD1 identical over 8 bases. The CDR3 extends over 15 amino acids. V trimming: 5 bases; J trimming: 0 bases; junction bases outside the gene matches: 5. CDR1 is SGHVS and CDR2 is FNYEAQ in the germline V gene.

The rearrangement uses TRBV5-1 and TRBJ2-5, with 10 bases matching TRBD1. The CDR3 is 14 amino acids. CDR1 and CDR2 (germline): SGHRS, YFSETQ. After removal of 4 bases from V and 4 bases from J, the junction contained 4 bases not matched to a gene. The chain's CDR3 is CASSTGTGVETQYF. The CDR3 nucleotides are TGCGCCAGCAGCACCGGGACAGGGGTAGAGACCCAGTACTTC. Combining the CDR3 with reference TRBV5-1 and TRBJ2-5 gives the whole variable domain KAGVTQTPRYLIKTRGQQVTLSCSPISGHRSVSWYQQTPGQGLQFLFEYFSETQRNKGNFPGRFSGRQFSNSRSEMNVSTLELGDSALYLCASSTGTGVETQYFGPGTRLLVL.

The J gene is TRBJ2-7, the V gene TRBV30, with D perhaps TRBD2 (5 bases). V lost 1 base and J lost 5, with 15 bases in between. Germline loops: CDR1 GTSNPN, CDR2 SVGIG (reference sequence). CDR3 length: 14 amino acids. In DNA form, the CDR3 reads TGTGCCTGGAGTGCTGAAGTGTTCGGGAACGAGCAGTACTTC. It is translated as CAWSAEVFGNEQYF.

The chain joins TRBV12-3 or TRBV12-4 to TRBJ2-7; no clear D. V was clipped by 5 bases and J by 7 bases, with 9 bases between them. The CDR3 contains 11 residues. The CDR3 loop reads CASSTFGEQYF. The DNA for the CDR3 is TGTGCCAGCAGTACCTTTGGGGAGCAGTACTTC.

This rearrangement joins TRBV7-9 to TRBJ1-5; D may be TRBD1 (6 bases). CDR1 SEHNR and CDR2 FQNEAQ come from the germline V gene (reference sequence). V lost 3 bases and J lost 0, with 15 bases in between. CDR3 size: 17 residues. CDR3 amino acids: CASSFYLGTTSNQPQHF. CDR3 nucleotides: TGTGCCAGCAGCTTCTACCTTGGGACAACTAGCAATCAGCCCCAGCATTTT.

The chain uses TRBV7-2 and TRBJ1-2; 7 positions agree with TRBD1. Trimming at V came to 2 bases and at J to 2 bases, leaving 5 bases not matched to a gene. This CDR3 contains 15 residues. Germline assignment: CDR1 SGHTA and CDR2 FQGNSA. In DNA, the CDR3 is TGTGCCAGCAGCTTACCAGACAGGGTAAACTATGGCTACACCTTC. Translating gives CASSLPDRVNYGYTF. Looking up the rest from reference TRBV7-2 and TRBJ1-2 gives the full variable domain: GAGVSQSPSNKVTEKGKDVELRCDPISGHTALYWYRQSLGQGLEFLIYFQGNSAPDKSGLPSDRFSAERTGGSVSTLTIQRTQQEDSAVYLCASSLPDRVNYGYTFGSGTRLTVV.

V is TRBV5-4 and J is TRBJ2-3; TRBD1 is a possible D gene (5 bases). From germline, CDR1 is SGHNT and CDR2 YYREEE (reference sequence). The CDR3 contains 13 residues. V shed 4 bases and J shed 5 bases, with 11 bases lying between them. The DNA for the CDR3 is TGTGCCAGCAGCCTGATAGGGGAAGATACGCAGTATTTT. Translating gives CASSLIGEDTQYF.

V and J are TRBV5-1 and TRBJ1-4, with 10 bases identical to TRBD1. Trimming took 4 bases from V and 3 from J; bases not matched to a gene: 3. CDR3 length: 15 residues. In germline, CDR1 is SGHRS, CDR2 YFSETQ. CDR3 amino acids: CASSPGTGANEKLFF. The CDR3 region has the DNA TGCGCCAGCAGCCCCGGGACAGGGGCTAATGAAAAACTGTTTTTT.

In nucleotides, the CDR3 is TGTGCCAGCCAGGACAGGGGGCTTGTTAATGAAAAACTGTTTTTT. It specifies CASQDRGLVNEKLFF. V is TRBV28 and J is TRBJ1-4; 11 bases align to TRBD1. Germline V gene data show CDR1 as MDHEN and CDR2 as SYDVKM. J was trimmed by 4 bases and V by 8 bases; bases with no gene match: 6. The CDR3 has 15 amino acids.

The V gene is TRBV28, the J gene TRBJ1-2; no reliable D call. Germline-derived CDR1 and CDR2 are MDHEN and SYDVKM. The V and J ends lost 7 bases and 1 base respectively, with 16 bases between them. The CDR3 length is 15 residues. The CDR3 region has the DNA TGTGCCAGCACGGTAGATGCAGGCGTTAACTATGGCTACACCTTC. This codes for CASTVDAGVNYGYTF.

The chain carries TRBV19 and TRBJ2-5; maybe TRBD1 (6 bases). The CDR3 is 16 amino acids. Trimming cost V 6 bases and J 3 bases, with 20 bases left between them. The germline gives CDR1 LNHDA, CDR2 SQIVND (reference sequence). The CDR3 here is CASSTIRGKVEETQYF. The CDR3 coding sequence is TGTGCCAGTAGCACCATCAGGGGAAAGGTTGAAGAGACCCAGTACTTC.

In its sample, this clone was seen once. This chain connects TRBV27 to TRBJ2-1, with a weak D call TRBD2 (6 bases). V was shortened by 8 bases and J by 5 bases, with 16 bases between the two germline ends. Per the germline V gene, CDR1 is MNHEY and CDR2 is SMNVEV (reference sequence). This CDR3 is built from 14 residues. The CDR3 loop reads CASALGGSHNEQFF. DNA for the CDR3: TGTGCCAGCGCTCTGGGGGGTTCGCACAATGAGCAGTTCTTC.